This T cell receptor beta chain was obtained from a study of breast tumors, draining lymph nodes, adjacent tissues. Study outcomes and limitations: Findings are consistent with lymph node origin and intratumoral expansion of most tumor T cells. Compared with lymph nodes, tumors were less diverse; compared with nontumor tissue, more. Tumor and nontumor repertoires were significantly more similar in luminal-like than in basal-like breast cancer. Data only fit, rather than demonstrated, lymph node origin of most tumor T cells.

TCRdb reprocessed the multiplex PCR reads via MiXCR and lists one record per CDR3 protein. The sample includes some 150,000 distinct CDR3 sequences, around 33% of them seen just once. Breast cancer patients provided tissue from their axillary draining lymph nodes. This clonotype was counted ten times or more. Its cognate antigen is unknown. The source of this sequence is a female donor with breast cancer. Some clones in this sample may be carry-over from other donors' samples. Sequencing was carried out using axillary lymph node tissue.

In DNA form, the CDR3 reads TGTGCCAGCAGCGAGCAGACAGGGGGTTACACCGGGGAGCTGTTTTTT. Translation: CASSEQTGGYTGELFF. The chain has TRBV9 and TRBJ2-2; 9 bases map to TRBD1. The J segment lost 3 bases and the V segment lost 3 bases, leaving 6 bases of the junction unmatched. CDR3 length equals 16 residues. Germline V lookup: CDR1 SGDLS, CDR2 YYNGEE.